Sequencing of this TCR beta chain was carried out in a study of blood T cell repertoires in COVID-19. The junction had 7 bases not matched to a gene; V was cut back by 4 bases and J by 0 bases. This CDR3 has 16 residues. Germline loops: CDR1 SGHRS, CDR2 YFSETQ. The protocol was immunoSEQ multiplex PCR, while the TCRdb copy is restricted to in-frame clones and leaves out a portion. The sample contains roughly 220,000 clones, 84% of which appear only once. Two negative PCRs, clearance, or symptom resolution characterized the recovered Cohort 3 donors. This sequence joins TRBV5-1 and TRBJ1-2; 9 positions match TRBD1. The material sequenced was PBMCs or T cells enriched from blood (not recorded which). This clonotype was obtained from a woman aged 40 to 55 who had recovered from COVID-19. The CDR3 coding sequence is TGCGCCAGCAGCCCGGGGACAGGGAGAGCTAACTATGGCTACACCTTC. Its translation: CASSPGTGRANYGYTF.